Shown below are 2 T cell receptor beta chains from a single sample sequenced in a study of blood T cells in healthy people across ages. A second PCR, run for about 7 to 12 cycles, used a sample-barcoded 5' primer plus a J-beta primer mix. A single record per CDR3 protein comes from TCRdb applying MiXCR to the 5' RACE reads. The repertoire holds 800,000 to 950,000 distinct CDR3 sequences, with roughly 28% as singletons. The same specimen was also included in a second study, on T cells of mothers and their children.

Sequencing was performed on blood. The origin of the receptors is a woman aged 40 to 49 in good health.

In this sample, this clonotype turned up a few times. This sequence joins TRBV7-9 and TRBJ1-1; a weak D match, TRBD1 (5 bases). Trimming left V 2 bases short and J 1 base short, with 11 bases between. Germline V gene lookup returns CDR1 SEHNR and CDR2 FQNEAQ (reference sequence). CDR3 length: 15 amino acids. CDR3 DNA: TGTGCCAGCAGCTTACGTGGCGGGACGAACACTGAAGCTTTCTTT. Its protein is CASSLRGGTNTEAFF.

This clonotype was observed at least ten times. The rearrangement uses TRBV6-5 and TRBJ2-2; D not resolved. V was clipped by 4 bases and J by 4 bases, with 7 bases between them. The CDR3 loop spans 13 amino acids. Per germline, CDR1 MNHEY and CDR2 SVGAGI. This CDR3 is CASSSDPTGELFF. The CDR3 DNA follows: TGTGCCAGCAGTTCCGACCCCACCGGGGAGCTGTTTTTT.